This T cell receptor beta chain was identified during a study of blood T cells in healthy people across ages. For the second PCR, which ran for roughly 6 to 12 cycles, a sample-barcoded 5' primer and a J-beta primer mix were used. TCRdb processed the 5' RACE reads anew with MiXCR; each CDR3 protein has one entry. Among 1.5 million to 1.9 million distinct CDR3 sequences listed, roughly 43% were seen once. Deletions cut 3 bases from V and 4 bases from J, with 12 bases between. This CDR3 has 13 residues. CDR1 is SQVTM, CDR2 ANQGSEA, per germline. As regards this clonotype: Its matching antigen is unknown.

General study results and limits: Since the PBMCs were unsorted, naive and antigen-experienced cells could not be conclusively compared.

Input material: blood. The sequence came from a woman younger than 35 in good health. The chain joins TRBV29-1 to TRBJ1-1; possibly TRBD1 for D (5 bases). This CDR3 is CSVEGGARTEAFF. In DNA form, the CDR3 reads TGCAGCGTTGAGGGAGGGGCGCGCACTGAAGCTTTCTTT.